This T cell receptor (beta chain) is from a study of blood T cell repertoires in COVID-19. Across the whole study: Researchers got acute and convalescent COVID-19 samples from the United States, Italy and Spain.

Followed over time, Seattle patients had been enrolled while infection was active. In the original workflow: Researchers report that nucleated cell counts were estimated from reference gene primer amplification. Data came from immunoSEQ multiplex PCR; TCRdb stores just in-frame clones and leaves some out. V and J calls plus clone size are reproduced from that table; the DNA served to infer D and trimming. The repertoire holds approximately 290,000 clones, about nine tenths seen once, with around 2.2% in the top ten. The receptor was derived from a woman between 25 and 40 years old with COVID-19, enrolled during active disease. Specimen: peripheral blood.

The CDR3 is CASSVVLAGRDTQYF. As DNA, the CDR3 is TGTGCCAGCAGCGTAGTACTAGCGGGAAGGGATACGCAGTATTTT. This chain joins TRBV9 and TRBJ2-3; the match to TRBD2 covers 10 bases. Trimming at V came to 0 bases and at J to 6 bases, leaving 4 bases not matched to a gene. Germline values: CDR1 SGDLS, CDR2 YYNGEE. This CDR3 is built from 15 residues.